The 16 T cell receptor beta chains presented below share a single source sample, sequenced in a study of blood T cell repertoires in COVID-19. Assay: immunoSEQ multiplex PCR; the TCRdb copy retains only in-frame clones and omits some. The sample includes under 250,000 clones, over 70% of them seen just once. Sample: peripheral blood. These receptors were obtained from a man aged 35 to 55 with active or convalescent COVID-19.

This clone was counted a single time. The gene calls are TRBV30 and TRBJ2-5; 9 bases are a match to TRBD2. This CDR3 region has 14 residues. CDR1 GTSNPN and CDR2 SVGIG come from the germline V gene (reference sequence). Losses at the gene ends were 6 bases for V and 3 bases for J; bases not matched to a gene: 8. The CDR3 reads CACPGLAWEETQYF. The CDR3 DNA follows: TGTGCCTGCCCCGGACTAGCGTGGGAAGAGACCCAGTACTTC.

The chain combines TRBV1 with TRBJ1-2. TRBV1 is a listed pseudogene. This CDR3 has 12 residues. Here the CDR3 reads CTSSPMPYGYTF. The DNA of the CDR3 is TGCACCAGCAGCCCTATGCCTTATGGCTACACCTTC.

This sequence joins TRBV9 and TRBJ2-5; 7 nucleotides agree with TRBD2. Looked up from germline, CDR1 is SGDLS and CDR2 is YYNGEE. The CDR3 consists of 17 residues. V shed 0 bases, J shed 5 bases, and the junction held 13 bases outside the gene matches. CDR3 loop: CASSVGVREASEETQYF. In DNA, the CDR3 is TGTGCCAGCAGCGTAGGGGTCCGGGAGGCGTCGGAGGAGACCCAGTACTTC.

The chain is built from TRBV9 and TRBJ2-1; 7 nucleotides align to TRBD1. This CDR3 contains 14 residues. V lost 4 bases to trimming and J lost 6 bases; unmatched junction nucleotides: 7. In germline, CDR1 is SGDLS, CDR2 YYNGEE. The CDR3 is CASSFRTGVNEQFF. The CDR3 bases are TGTGCCAGCAGCTTCAGGACAGGCGTCAATGAGCAGTTCTTC.

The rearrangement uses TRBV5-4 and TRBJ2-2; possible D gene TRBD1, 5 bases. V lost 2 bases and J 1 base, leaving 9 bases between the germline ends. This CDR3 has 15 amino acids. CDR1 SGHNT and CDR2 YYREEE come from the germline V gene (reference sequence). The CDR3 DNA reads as TGTGCCAGCAGCTTACCAGGGCGGAACACCGGGGAGCTGTTTTTT. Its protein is CASSLPGRNTGELFF.

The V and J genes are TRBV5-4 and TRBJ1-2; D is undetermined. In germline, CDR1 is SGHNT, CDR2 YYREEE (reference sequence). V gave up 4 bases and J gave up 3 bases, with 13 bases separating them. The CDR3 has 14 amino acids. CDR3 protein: CASSDGGVDYGYTF. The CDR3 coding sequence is TGTGCCAGCAGCGACGGAGGCGTTGACTATGGCTACACCTTC.

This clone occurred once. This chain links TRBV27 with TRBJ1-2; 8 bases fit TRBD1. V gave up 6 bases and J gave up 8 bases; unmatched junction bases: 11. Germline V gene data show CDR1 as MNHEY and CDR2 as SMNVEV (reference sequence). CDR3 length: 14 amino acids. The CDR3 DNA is TGTGCCAGCAGGCTGGGGCAGGGGGCGGGGGGCTACACCTTC. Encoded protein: CASRLGQGAGGYTF.

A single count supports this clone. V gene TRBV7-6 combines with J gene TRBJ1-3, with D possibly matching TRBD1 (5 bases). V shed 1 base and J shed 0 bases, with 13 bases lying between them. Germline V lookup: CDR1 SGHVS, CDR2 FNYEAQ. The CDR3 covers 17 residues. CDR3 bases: TGTGCCAGCAGCTTAGAACGACAGAGCCTCTCTGGAAACACCATATATTTT. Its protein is CASSLERQSLSGNTIYF.

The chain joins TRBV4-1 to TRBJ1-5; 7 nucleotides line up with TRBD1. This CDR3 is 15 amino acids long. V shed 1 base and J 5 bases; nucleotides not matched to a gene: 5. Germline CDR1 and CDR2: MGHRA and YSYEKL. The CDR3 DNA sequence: TGCGCCAGCAGCCAAGTAGATCAGGGGGATCAGCCCCAGCATTTT. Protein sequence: CASSQVDQGDQPQHF.

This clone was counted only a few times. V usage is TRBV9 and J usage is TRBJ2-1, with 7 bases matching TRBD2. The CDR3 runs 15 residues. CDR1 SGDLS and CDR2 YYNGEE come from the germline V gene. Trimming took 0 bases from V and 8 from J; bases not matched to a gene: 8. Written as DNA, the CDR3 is TGTGCCAGCAGCGTAGACGGGGGAGGGCCATATGAGCAGTTCTTC. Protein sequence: CASSVDGGGPYEQFF.

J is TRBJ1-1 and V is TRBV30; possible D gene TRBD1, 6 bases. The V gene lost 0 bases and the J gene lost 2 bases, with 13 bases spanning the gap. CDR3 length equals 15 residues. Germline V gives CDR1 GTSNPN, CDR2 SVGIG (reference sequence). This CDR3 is CAWSVGGAVNTEAFF. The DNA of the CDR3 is TGTGCCTGGAGTGTAGGGGGTGCGGTCAACACTGAAGCTTTCTTT.

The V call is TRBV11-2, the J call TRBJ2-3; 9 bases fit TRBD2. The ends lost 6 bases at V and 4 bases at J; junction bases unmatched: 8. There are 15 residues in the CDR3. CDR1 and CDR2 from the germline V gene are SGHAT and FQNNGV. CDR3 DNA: TGTGCCAGCAGTCGCGGGGGGGCGGGGGCAGATACGCAGTATTTT. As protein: CASSRGGAGADTQYF.

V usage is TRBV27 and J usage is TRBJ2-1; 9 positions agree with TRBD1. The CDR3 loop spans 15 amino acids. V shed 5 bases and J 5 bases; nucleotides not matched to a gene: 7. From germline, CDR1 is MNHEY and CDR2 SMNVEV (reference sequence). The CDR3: CASSTHRGRNNEQFF. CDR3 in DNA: TGTGCCAGCAGTACCCACAGGGGGCGTAACAATGAGCAGTTCTTC.

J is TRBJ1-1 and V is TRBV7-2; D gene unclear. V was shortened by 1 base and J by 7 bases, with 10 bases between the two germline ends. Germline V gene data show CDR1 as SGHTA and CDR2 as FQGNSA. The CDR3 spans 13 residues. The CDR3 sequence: CASSLVGDLEAFF. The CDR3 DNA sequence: TGTGCCAGCAGCTTAGTAGGAGATCTTGAAGCTTTCTTT.

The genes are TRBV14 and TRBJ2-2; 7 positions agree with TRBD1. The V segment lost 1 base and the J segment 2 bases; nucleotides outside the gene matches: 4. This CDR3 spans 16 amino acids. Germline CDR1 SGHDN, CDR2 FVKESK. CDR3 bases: TGTGCCAGCAGCCAAGTAGGGGGCGTCAACACCGGGGAGCTGTTTTTT. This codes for CASSQVGGVNTGELFF.

The chain's CDR3 is CASSSGTGGYGYTF. The CDR3 region has the DNA TGTGCCAGCAGCTCGGGGACAGGTGGCTATGGCTACACCTTC. The chain links TRBV7-9 to TRBJ1-2; 8 nucleotides match TRBD1. V trimming: 4 bases; J trimming: 4 bases; junction bases outside the gene matches: 5. CDR3 length equals 14 residues. The germline gives CDR1 SEHNR, CDR2 FQNEAQ (reference sequence).